What follows are 22 T cell receptor beta chains derived from one specimen sequenced in a study of blood T cells in healthy people across ages. The authors ran a second PCR of about 7 to 12 cycles using a sample-barcoded 5' primer and a J-beta primer mix. A single record per CDR3 protein comes from TCRdb applying MiXCR to the 5' RACE reads. This sample carries under 750,000 distinct CDR3 sequences, less than 60% of them seen once, and the ten largest clones take roughly 24%. Sequencing used blood. The receptor source for this set is a man at least 80 years old in good health.

CDR3 sequence: CASSVDVAFHEQYF. DNA of the CDR3: TGTGCCAGCAGCGTAGATGTTGCATTCCACGAGCAGTACTTC. This chain links TRBV7-9 with TRBJ2-7, with D unclear. In germline, CDR1 is SEHNR, CDR2 FQNEAQ (reference sequence). V lost 5 bases, J lost 5 bases, and 16 bases lay in between. The CDR3 contains 14 residues. Looking up the rest from reference TRBV7-9 and TRBJ2-7 gives the full variable domain: DTGVSQNPRHKITKRGQNVTFRCDPISEHNRLYWYRQTLGQGPEFLTYFQNEAQLEKSRLLSDRFSAERPKGSFSTLEIQRTEQGDSAMYLCASSVDVAFHEQYFGPGTRLTVT.

This chain links TRBV4-1 with TRBJ2-1, with 8 positions matching TRBD2. The CDR3 is 15 amino acids. With 5 bases clipped from V and 8 bases from J, the junction kept 11 bases outside the gene matches. The germline V gene encodes CDR1 MGHRA and CDR2 YSYEKL. CDR3 nucleotide sequence: TGCGCCAGCAGCAACATCGGGGGGGCCAGGGATGAGCAGTTCTTC. It yields the protein CASSNIGGARDEQFF.

This clonotype was seen only a few times. The chain uses TRBV7-2 and TRBJ2-3; D gene unclear. CDR3 length: 12 residues. Looked up from germline, CDR1 is SGHTA and CDR2 is FQGNSA. The V and J ends lost 8 bases and 5 bases respectively, with 11 bases between them. CDR3 protein: CASAPIGDTQYF. The CDR3 DNA is TGTGCCAGCGCGCCTATAGGAGATACGCAGTATTTT.

This clonotype was observed a few times. The chain has TRBV20-1 and TRBJ2-1; D not certain. There are 14 residues in the CDR3. Trimming removed 2 bases at V and 4 bases at J, with 12 bases between. Germline V gene data show CDR1 as DFQATT and CDR2 as SNEGSKA (reference sequence). The CDR3 spells CSARWSHNYNEQFF. The DNA of the CDR3 is TGCAGTGCTAGATGGTCGCACAATTACAATGAGCAGTTCTTC.

This clonotype turned up a few times. CDR3 region: CSAQVVRGEYDEQFF. The DNA for the CDR3 is TGCAGCGCCCAAGTCGTAAGGGGAGAGTACGATGAGCAGTTCTTC. The genes are TRBV29-1 and TRBJ2-1; D is perhaps TRBD1 or TRBD2 (5 bases each). Trimming shortened V by 7 bases and J by 8 bases, and 24 bases separated the two germline ends. Looked up from germline, CDR1 is SQVTM and CDR2 is ANQGSEA. CDR3 size: 15 residues.

The rearrangement links TRBV5-5 to TRBJ2-5; the D call may be TRBD1 or TRBD2 (7 bases each). Trimming took 5 bases from V and 5 from J, leaving 19 bases between them. CDR1 and CDR2 from the germline V gene are SGHKS and YYEKEE (reference sequence). This CDR3 region has 15 residues. The CDR3 region has the DNA TGTGCCAGCAGAACAGGGGAGGGCACGGGGGAGACCCAGTACTTC. Translation gives CASRTGEGTGETQYF.

The rearrangement joins TRBV29-1 to TRBJ2-2, with 13 bases lining up with TRBD2. V lost 6 bases to trimming and J lost 7 bases; unmatched junction nucleotides: 5. The CDR3 has 14 amino acids. Germline V gene sequence: CDR1 SQVTM, CDR2 ANQGSEA. The CDR3 DNA is TGCAGCGTCGTACTAGCGGGAGGGGGCGGGGAGCTGTTTTTT. Translation: CSVVLAGGGGELFF.

This clonotype has just a few counts. V and J are TRBV20-1 and TRBJ2-7; TRBD1 agrees at 9 bases. CDR1 and CDR2 from the germline V gene are DFQATT and SNEGSKA (reference sequence). V was clipped by 3 bases and J by 2 bases; unmatched bases: 11. The CDR3 loop spans 16 amino acids. CDR3: CSASSLPGQGPYEQYF. The CDR3 DNA follows: TGCAGTGCTAGTTCTCTACCGGGACAGGGCCCCTACGAGCAGTACTTC.

The rearrangement links TRBV7-2 to TRBJ2-3, with TRBD2 matching 7 bases. CDR1 and CDR2 from the germline V gene are SGHTA and FQGNSA. Unmatched junction bases numbered 8, after V lost 5 bases and J lost 3 bases. The CDR3 sequence is 15 residues long. The CDR3 DNA reads as TGTGCCAGCAGCCCCTGGACTAGTCGTACAGATACGCAGTATTTT. This gives the protein CASSPWTSRTDTQYF.

This clonotype appeared once. This chain connects TRBV20-1 to TRBJ1-1, with 8 bases fitting TRBD1. Germline V gene sequence: CDR1 DFQATT, CDR2 SNEGSKA (reference sequence). The CDR3 sequence is 13 residues long. V shed 5 bases and J 5 bases; nucleotides not matched to a gene: 7. The CDR3 bases are TGCAGTGCTTCCCGACAGGGGTGGACTGAAGCTTTCTTT. Translation gives CSASRQGWTEAFF.

This clonotype was counted at least ten times. J is TRBJ2-5 and V is TRBV7-9; D not resolved. The CDR3 has 16 amino acids. CDR1 SEHNR and CDR2 FQNEAQ come from the germline V gene (reference sequence). V lost 3 bases and J lost 2, with 16 bases in between. In DNA form, the CDR3 reads TGTGCCAGCAGCTTGGGCGCACAAGAGATACAAGAGACCCAGTACTTC. This sequence encodes CASSLGAQEIQETQYF.

This sequence joins TRBV20-1 and TRBJ2-7; 12 positions agree with TRBD2. This CDR3 has 14 residues. Germline CDR1 and CDR2: DFQATT and SNEGSKA (reference sequence). V shed 6 bases, J shed 7 bases, and the junction held 10 bases outside the gene matches. Written as DNA, the CDR3 is TGCAGTGCGCCAGGACTAGCGGGGTACAATGAGCAGTACTTC. Its translation is CSAPGLAGYNEQYF.

As to this clonotype: The germline gene is not matched at one end of the junction; a read error may be the cause. This sequence joins TRBV11-1 and TRBJ2-3; 10 nucleotides line up with TRBD2. CDR3 size: 18 residues. Germline V gene lookup returns CDR1 SGHAT and CDR2 FQDESV (reference sequence). The chain's CDR3 is CANSLQAGGPGSTDTQYF. The CDR3 bases are TGTGCCAACAGCTTACAAGCGGGAGGGCCTGGTAGCACAGATACGCAGTATTTT.

The V call is TRBV7-3, the J call TRBJ1-1; D is ambiguous. The V gene lost 5 bases and the J gene lost 1 base, with 11 bases spanning the gap. CDR1 is SGHTA and CDR2 is FQGTGA in the germline V gene. This CDR3 spans 14 amino acids. In nucleotides, the CDR3 is TGTGCCAGCAGCGCGGGGTTTGAGAACACTGAAGCTTTCTTT. Its protein product is CASSAGFENTEAFF.

The CDR3 DNA follows: TGCAGTGCTCGAGGACTAGCGGGACCAACTAGCACAGATACGCAGTATTTT. The encoded protein is CSARGLAGPTSTDTQYF. This rearrangement joins TRBV20-1 to TRBJ2-3; 12 nucleotides line up with TRBD2. This CDR3 region has 17 residues. In germline, CDR1 is DFQATT, CDR2 SNEGSKA (reference sequence). V lost 5 bases, J lost 0 bases, and 9 bases stayed unmatched.

The J gene is TRBJ2-3, the V gene TRBV5-1, with D maybe TRBD2 (5 bases). This CDR3 contains 13 residues. Trimming took 4 bases from V and 5 from J, leaving 11 bases between them. CDR1 is SGHRS, CDR2 YFSETQ, per germline. CDR3 loop: CASSVRRQDTQYF. The CDR3 DNA follows: TGCGCCAGCAGCGTTCGGAGGCAAGATACGCAGTATTTT.

The genes are TRBV7-2 and TRBJ2-5; TRBD2 matches at 9 bases. Germline values: CDR1 SGHTA, CDR2 FQGNSA. CDR3 length: 16 amino acids. With V trimmed by 5 bases and J by 5 bases, 12 bases remained unmatched. CDR3 DNA sequence: TGTGCCAGCAGCCCCCAAGGCGGGACTAGCTGGGAGACCCAGTACTTC. Encoded protein: CASSPQGGTSWETQYF.

The chain couples TRBV7-2 to TRBJ2-7, with D unclear. Germline assignment: CDR1 SGHTA and CDR2 FQGNSA. The CDR3 runs to 15 residues. V lost 1 base, J lost 1 base, and 11 bases lay in between. The CDR3 sequence is CASSLERAVSYEQYF. CDR3 nucleotides: TGTGCCAGCAGCTTAGAAAGGGCAGTGTCCTACGAGCAGTACTTC.

This clonotype was seen a handful of times. The chain has TRBV20-1 and TRBJ2-1, with 8 bases matching TRBD2. The CDR3 has 14 residues. Germline V CDR1 and CDR2: DFQATT, SNEGSKA (reference sequence). V lost 6 bases and J lost 0; bases outside the gene matches: 4. The CDR3 DNA reads as TGCAGTGCGCTGACTAGCGACTCCTACAATGAGCAGTTCTTC. This translates into CSALTSDSYNEQFF.

V usage is TRBV20-1 and J usage is TRBJ1-5, with unresolved D. Trimming cost V 0 bases and J 7 bases, with 10 bases left between them. CDR1 is DFQATT and CDR2 is SNEGSKA in the germline V gene (reference sequence). The CDR3 extends over 13 amino acids. CDR3 region: CSARDQWSQPQHF. The CDR3 DNA sequence: TGCAGTGCTAGAGATCAATGGAGCCAGCCCCAGCATTTT.

V is TRBV20-1 and J is TRBJ1-5, with D unclear. V dropped 4 bases and J dropped 0 bases, with 7 bases sitting between them. Germline assignment: CDR1 DFQATT and CDR2 SNEGSKA (reference sequence). This CDR3 comprises 13 residues. CDR3 sequence: CSATGYSNQPQHF. As DNA, the CDR3 is TGCAGTGCTACAGGTTATAGCAATCAGCCCCAGCATTTT.

This clonotype was detected only a few times. For the CDR3, the DNA is TGTGCCAGCAGCTTATGGGGGACTAGCTCCTACGAGCAGTACTTC. Its protein product is CASSLWGTSSYEQYF. The V and J genes are TRBV13 and TRBJ2-7; 8 nucleotides agree with TRBD2. In germline, CDR1 is PRHDT, CDR2 FYEKMQ (reference sequence). This CDR3 comprises 15 residues. With 2 bases clipped from V and 0 bases from J, the junction kept 3 bases outside the gene matches.